This T cell receptor (beta chain) is drawn from a study of read filtering for tumor transcriptome and immune sequencing. Study context: Patients were around 17 male and some 15 female, mean age around 67 years, range about 47 to 85.

Molecular barcoded adaptors covering alpha/delta and beta/gamma chains were used on roughly 400 ng RNA. TCRdb reprocessed the reads via MiXCR and lists one record per CDR3 protein. The sample records nearly 60,000 distinct CDR3 sequences, over 9% being singletons. Sampling of bone marrow took place during active disease in every patient. This clonotype was seen repeatedly, ten times or more. Sequencing was carried out using a population of CD138-negative cells sorted from bone marrow. The receptor was isolated from a donor at least 40 years old with multiple myeloma.

CDR3: CSAPGQYTGELFF. Here the CDR3 DNA reads TGCAGTGCACCTGGACAGTACACCGGGGAGCTGTTTTTT. The J gene is TRBJ2-2, the V gene TRBV20-1, with a tentative D call TRBD1 (6 bases). Trimming left V 6 bases short and J 3 bases short, with 11 bases between. From germline, CDR1 is DFQATT and CDR2 SNEGSKA (reference sequence). CDR3 length equals 13 residues.